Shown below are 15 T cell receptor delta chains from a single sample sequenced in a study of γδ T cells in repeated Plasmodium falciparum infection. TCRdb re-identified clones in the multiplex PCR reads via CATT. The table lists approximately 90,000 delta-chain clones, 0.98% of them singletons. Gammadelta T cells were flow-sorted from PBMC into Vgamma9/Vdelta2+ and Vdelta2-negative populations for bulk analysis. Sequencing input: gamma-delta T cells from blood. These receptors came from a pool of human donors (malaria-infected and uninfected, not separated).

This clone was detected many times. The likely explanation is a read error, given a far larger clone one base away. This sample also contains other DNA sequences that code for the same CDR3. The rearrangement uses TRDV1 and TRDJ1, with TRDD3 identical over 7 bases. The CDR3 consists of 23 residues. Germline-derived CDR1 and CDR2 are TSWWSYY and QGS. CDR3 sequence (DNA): TGTGCTCTTGGAGAACTAATAAATTGCCCTTACAAATCTGGGGATATGGACACCGATAAACTCATCTTT. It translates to CALGELINCPYKSGDMDTDKLIF.

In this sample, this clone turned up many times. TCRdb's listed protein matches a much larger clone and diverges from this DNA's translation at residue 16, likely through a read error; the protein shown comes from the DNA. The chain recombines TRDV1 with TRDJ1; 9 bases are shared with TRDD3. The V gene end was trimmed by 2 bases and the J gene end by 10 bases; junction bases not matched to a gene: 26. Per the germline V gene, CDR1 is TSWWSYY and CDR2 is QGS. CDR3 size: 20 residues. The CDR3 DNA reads TGTGCTCTTGGGGAAGGCCTTCCTGGGTGGGGGATATACGCTCAGCGTGGACTCATCTTT. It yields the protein CALGEGLPGWGIYAQRGLIF.

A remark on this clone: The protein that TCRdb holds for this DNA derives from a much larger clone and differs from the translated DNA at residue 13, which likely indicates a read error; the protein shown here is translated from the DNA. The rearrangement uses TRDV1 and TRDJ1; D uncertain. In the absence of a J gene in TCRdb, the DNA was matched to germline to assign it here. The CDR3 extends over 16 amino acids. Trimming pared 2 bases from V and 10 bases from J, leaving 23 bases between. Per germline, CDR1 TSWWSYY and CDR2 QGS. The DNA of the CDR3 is TGTGCTCTTGGGGAAAAGTTTCAACGGGACGGTGGGAGACTCATCTTT. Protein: CALGEKFQRDGGRLIF.

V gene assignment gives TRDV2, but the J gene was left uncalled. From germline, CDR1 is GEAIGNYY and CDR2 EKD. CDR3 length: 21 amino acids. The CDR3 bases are TGTGCATGTGAAAGAGTTTCCCCTTCCCGGGGATTCTCCTGGGAAAAAAGAAAGAGGTTTTTC. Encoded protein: CACERVSPSRGFSWEKRKRFF.

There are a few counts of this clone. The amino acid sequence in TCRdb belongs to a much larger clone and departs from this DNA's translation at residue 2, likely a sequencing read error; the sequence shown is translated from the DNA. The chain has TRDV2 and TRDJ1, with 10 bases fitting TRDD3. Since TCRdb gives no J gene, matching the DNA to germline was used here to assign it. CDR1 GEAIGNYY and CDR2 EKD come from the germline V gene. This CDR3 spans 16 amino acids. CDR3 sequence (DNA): TGTTCCTGTGTCAACCTGGGGGATATGGCGACCGATAAACTCATCTTT. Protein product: CSCVNLGDMATDKLIF.

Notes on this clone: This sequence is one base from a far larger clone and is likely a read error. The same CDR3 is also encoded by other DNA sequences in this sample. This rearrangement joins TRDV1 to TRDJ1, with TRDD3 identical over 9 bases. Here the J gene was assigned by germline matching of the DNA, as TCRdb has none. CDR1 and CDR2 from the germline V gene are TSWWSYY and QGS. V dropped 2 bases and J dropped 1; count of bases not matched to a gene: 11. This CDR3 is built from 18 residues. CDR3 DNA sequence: TGTGCTCTTGGGGAAAGGCCTTACTGGGGGAAGTCCACCGATAAACTCATCTTT. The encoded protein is CALGERPYWGKSTDKLIF.

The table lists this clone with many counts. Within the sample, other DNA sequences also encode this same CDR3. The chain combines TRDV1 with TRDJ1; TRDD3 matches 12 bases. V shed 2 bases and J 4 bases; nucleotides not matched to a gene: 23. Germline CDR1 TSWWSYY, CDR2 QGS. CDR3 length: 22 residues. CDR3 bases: TGTGCTCTTGGGGAAAGTCTTTGGGATCGACTGGGGGATACCACAAAGGGCGATAAACTCATCTTT. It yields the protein CALGESLWDRLGDTTKGDKLIF.

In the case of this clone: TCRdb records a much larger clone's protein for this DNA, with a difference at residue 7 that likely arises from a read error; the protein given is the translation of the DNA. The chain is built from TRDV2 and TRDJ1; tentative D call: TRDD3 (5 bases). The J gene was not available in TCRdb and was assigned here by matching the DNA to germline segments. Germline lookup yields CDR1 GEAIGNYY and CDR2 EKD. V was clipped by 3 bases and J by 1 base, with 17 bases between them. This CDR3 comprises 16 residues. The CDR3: CACDSLWDSATDKLIF. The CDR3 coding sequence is TGTGCCTGTGACTCACTGTGGGATTCAGCCACCGATAAACTCATCTTT.

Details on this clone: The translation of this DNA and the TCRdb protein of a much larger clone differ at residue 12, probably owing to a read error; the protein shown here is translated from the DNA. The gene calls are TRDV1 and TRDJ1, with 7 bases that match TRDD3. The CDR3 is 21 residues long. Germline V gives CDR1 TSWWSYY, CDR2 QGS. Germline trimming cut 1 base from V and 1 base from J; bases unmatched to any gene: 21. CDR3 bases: TGTGCTCTTGGGGAACCCACTCCGATACTGGGGATGCGAATTGGCACCGATAAACTCATCTTT. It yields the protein CALGEPTPILGMRIGTDKLIF.

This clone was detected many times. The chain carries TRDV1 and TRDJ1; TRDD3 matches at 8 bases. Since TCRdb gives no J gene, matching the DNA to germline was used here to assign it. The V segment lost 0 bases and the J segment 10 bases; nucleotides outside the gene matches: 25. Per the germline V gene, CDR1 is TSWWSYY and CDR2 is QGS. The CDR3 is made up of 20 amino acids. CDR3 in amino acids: CALGELGFPFPLGDTQGLIF. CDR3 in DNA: TGTGCTCTTGGGGAACTAGGATTTCCCTTCCCACTAGGGGATACTCAGGGACTCATCTTT.

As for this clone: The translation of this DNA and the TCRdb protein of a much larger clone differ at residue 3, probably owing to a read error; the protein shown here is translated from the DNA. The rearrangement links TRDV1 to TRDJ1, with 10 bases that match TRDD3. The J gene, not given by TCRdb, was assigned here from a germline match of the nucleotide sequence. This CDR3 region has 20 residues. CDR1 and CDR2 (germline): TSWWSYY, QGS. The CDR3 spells CAPGAFRRDWGIPSTDKLIF. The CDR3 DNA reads TGTGCTCCTGGGGCTTTCCGGCGGGACTGGGGGATTCCAAGCACCGATAAACTCATCTTT.

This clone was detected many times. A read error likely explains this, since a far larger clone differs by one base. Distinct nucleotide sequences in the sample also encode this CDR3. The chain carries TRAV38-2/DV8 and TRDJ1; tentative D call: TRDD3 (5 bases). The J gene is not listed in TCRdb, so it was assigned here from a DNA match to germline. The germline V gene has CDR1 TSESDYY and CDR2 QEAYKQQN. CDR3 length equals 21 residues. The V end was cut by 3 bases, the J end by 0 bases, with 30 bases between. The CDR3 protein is CAYRTAARGYLGIVDTDKLIF. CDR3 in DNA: TGTGCTTATAGGACGGCGGCGAGGGGGTACTTAGGTATCGTGGACACCGATAAACTCATCTTT.

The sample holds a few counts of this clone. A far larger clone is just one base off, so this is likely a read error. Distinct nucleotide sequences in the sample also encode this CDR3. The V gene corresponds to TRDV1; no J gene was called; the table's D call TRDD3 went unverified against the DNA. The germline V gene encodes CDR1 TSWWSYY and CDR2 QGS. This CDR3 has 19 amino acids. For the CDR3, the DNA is TGTGCTCTTGGGGAAATAAGGTACGCGTCTGGGGCGGGCACCGATAAGCTCATCTTT. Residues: CALGEIRYASGAGTDKLIF.

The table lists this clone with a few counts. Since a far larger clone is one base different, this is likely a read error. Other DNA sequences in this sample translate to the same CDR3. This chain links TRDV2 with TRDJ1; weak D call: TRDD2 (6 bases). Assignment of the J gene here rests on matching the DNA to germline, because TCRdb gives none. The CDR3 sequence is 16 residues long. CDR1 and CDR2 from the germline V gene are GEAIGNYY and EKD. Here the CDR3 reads CACDPSFRLATDKLIF. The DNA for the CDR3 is TGTGCCTGTGACCCCTCCTTCCGGCTGGCCACCGACAAACTCATCTTT.

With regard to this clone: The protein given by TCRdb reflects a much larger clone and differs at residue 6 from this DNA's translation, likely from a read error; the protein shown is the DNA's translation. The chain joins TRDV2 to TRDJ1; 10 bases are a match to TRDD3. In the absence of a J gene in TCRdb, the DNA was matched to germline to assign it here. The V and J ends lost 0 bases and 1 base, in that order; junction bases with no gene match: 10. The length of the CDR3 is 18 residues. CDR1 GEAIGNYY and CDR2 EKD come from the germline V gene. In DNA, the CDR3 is TGTGCCTGTGACACCACTATGCTGGGGGATAGTAGCACCGATAAACTCATCTTT. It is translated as CACDTTMLGDSSTDKLIF.